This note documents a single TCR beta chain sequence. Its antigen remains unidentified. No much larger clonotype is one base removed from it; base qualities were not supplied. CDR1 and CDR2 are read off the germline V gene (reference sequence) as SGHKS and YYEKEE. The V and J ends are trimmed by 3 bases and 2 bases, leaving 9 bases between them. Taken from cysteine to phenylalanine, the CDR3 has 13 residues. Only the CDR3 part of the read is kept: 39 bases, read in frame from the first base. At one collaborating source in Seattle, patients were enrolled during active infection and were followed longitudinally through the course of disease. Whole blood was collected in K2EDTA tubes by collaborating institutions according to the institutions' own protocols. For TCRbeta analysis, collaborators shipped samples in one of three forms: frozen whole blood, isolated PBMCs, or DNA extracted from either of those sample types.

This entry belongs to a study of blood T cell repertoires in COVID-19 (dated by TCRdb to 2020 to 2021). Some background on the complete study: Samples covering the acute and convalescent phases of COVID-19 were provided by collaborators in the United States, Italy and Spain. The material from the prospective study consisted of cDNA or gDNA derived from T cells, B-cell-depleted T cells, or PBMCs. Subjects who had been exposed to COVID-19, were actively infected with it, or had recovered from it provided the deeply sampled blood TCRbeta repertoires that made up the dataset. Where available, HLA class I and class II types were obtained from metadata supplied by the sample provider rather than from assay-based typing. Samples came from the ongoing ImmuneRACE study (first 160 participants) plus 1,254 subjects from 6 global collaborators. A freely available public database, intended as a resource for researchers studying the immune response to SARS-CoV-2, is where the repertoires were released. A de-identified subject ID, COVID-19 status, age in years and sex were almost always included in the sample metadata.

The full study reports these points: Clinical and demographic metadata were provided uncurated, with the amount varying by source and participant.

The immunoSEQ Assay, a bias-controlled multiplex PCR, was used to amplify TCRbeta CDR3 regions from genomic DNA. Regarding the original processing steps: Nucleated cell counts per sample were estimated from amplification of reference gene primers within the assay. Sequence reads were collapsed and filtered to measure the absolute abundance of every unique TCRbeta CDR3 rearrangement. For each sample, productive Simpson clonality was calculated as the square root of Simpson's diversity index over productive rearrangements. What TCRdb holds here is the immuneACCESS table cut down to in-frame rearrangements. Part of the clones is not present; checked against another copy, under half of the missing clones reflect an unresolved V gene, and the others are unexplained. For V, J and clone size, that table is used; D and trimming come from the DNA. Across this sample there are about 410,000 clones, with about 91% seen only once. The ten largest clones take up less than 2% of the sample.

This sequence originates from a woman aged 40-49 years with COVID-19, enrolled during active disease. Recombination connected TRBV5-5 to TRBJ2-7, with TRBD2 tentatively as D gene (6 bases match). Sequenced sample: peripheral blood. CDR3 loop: CASSWGETYEQYF. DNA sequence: TGTGCCAGCAGCTGGGGGGAGACCTACGAGCAGTACTTC.